These 15 T cell receptor beta chains originate from one sample sequenced in a study of persistence of HIV-infected CD4 T cells. The stimulus was an HIV-1 Gag 15-mer peptide pool, about 1 ug/peptide/mL. Responding CD4+ T cells were sorted by upregulation of both CD40 ligand and CD69. No antigen has been identified for these receptors. The immunoSEQ assay was version 4, run in survey mode. Some clones are missing from TCRdb's copy, which holds only in-frame ones; the method was immunoSEQ multiplex PCR. The table has under 20,000 clones, more than 55% seen once; the top ten hold 1.9%. The sequenced sample was CD4+ T cells sorted from PBMCs after approximately 19-hour stimulation, obtained from a patient who received antiretroviral therapy. These receptors all stem from an adult woman with HIV who was CMV-seropositive.

This chain joins TRBV18 and TRBJ1-4; 8 bases fit TRBD1. This CDR3 region has 14 residues. Germline loops: CDR1 KGHSH, CDR2 LQKENI. The trim removed 5 bases at V and 5 bases at J, leaving 4 bases unmatched. CDR3 loop: CASSGNRGNEKLFF. CDR3 coding DNA: TGTGCCAGCTCAGGGAACAGGGGGAATGAAAAACTGTTTTTT.

This sequence joins TRBV19 and TRBJ1-2; a possible D gene is TRBD1 (5 bases). Trimming pared 9 bases from V and 8 bases from J, leaving 22 bases between. Germline V gene lookup returns CDR1 LNHDA and CDR2 SQIVND (reference sequence). This CDR3 contains 14 residues. As DNA, the CDR3 is TGTGCCAGCCACGACCCTGACAGACCGCTAGGCTACACCTTC. As protein: CASHDPDRPLGYTF.

This sequence joins TRBV3-1 (or the pseudogene TRBV3-2) and TRBJ1-1; D is perhaps TRBD1 (5 bases). Deletions cut 0 bases from V and 5 bases from J, with 16 bases between. CDR3 length equals 16 residues. Germline-derived CDR1 and CDR2 are LGHDT and YNNKEL (reference sequence). CDR3 protein: CASSQDRQGRWTEAFF. In DNA form, the CDR3 reads TGTGCCAGCAGCCAAGATCGGCAGGGAAGATGGACTGAAGCTTTCTTT.

The V call is TRBV3-1 (or the pseudogene TRBV3-2), the J call TRBJ2-7; 12 bases agree with TRBD2. The germline V gene encodes CDR1 LGHDT and CDR2 YNNKEL (reference sequence). Unmatched junction bases numbered 7, after V lost 1 base and J lost 9 bases. The CDR3 totals 15 residues. The CDR3 protein is CASSQGSLAGGRQYF. DNA for the CDR3: TGTGCCAGCAGCCAAGGCTCCCTAGCGGGGGGGCGGCAGTACTTC.

The chain has TRBV5-4 and TRBJ2-1, with 8 nucleotides matching TRBD1. Trimming removed 5 bases from V and 4 bases from J; junction bases left unmatched: 11. Germline-derived CDR1 and CDR2 are SGHNT and YYREEE (reference sequence). The CDR3 is made up of 16 amino acids. The CDR3 spells CASRYGTGGGYNEQFF. The CDR3 nucleotides read TGTGCCAGCAGGTATGGGACAGGTGGGGGATACAATGAGCAGTTCTTC.

Concerning this clone: This CDR3 is also generated by other DNA sequences in the sample. The genes are TRBV5-1 and TRBJ1-1; 8 positions agree with TRBD1. The junction had 7 bases not matched to a gene; V was cut back by 4 bases and J by 5 bases. This CDR3 region has 14 residues. Germline V gives CDR1 SGHRS, CDR2 YFSETQ. The CDR3 DNA sequence: TGCGCCAGCAGCGAAGCCAGGGGGCGGACTGAAGCTTTCTTT. The encoded protein is CASSEARGRTEAFF. Complete variable domain (other parts from reference TRBV5-1 and TRBJ1-1): KAGVTQTPRYLIKTRGQQVTLSCSPISGHRSVSWYQQTPGQGLQFLFEYFSETQRNKGNFPGRFSGRQFSNSRSEMNVSTLELGDSALYLCASSEARGRTEAFFGQGTRLTVV.

This clone ranks as medium-sized. This chain joins TRBV19 and TRBJ1-5, with 10 bases that match TRBD1. CDR3 length: 14 amino acids. The ends lost 6 bases at V and 9 bases at J; junction bases unmatched: 8. Germline V gives CDR1 LNHDA, CDR2 SQIVND (reference sequence). The CDR3 nucleotides are TGTGCCAGTAGATCCGGGGACAGGGGTGGGCCCCAGCATTTT. Encoded protein: CASRSGDRGGPQHF.

This clone was found a few times. The chain is built from TRBV18 and TRBJ1-5; D is unclear. CDR3 size: 13 residues. The V gene lost 3 bases and the J gene lost 2 bases, with 5 bases spanning the gap. Germline CDR1 and CDR2: KGHSH and LQKENI. CDR3 DNA sequence: TGTGCCAGCTCACCGGACGGCAATCAGCCCCAGCATTTT. Encoded protein: CASSPDGNQPQHF.

This sequence joins TRBV19 and TRBJ1-3; D might be TRBD1 (6 bases). Germline CDR1 reads LNHDA; CDR2 reads SQIVND (reference sequence). Trimming removed 3 bases from V and 4 bases from J, with 13 bases in between. The CDR3 is 15 residues long. The CDR3 DNA reads as TGTGCCAGTAGTATCGATGGGACAACCGGAAACACCATATATTTT. This encodes CASSIDGTTGNTIYF.

This clone was observed a handful of times. The chain has TRBV2 and TRBJ2-6, with D hard to call. CDR1 and CDR2 from the germline V gene are SNHLY and FYNNEI. Trimming stripped 7 bases from V and 4 bases from J, with 5 bases between. The CDR3 loop spans 12 amino acids. The CDR3 loop reads CASNFGANVLTF. CDR3 in DNA: TGTGCCAGCAACTTCGGGGCCAACGTCCTGACTTTC.

The chain is built from TRBV9 and TRBJ1-5, with D unclear. Per the germline V gene, CDR1 is SGDLS and CDR2 is YYNGEE. V was clipped by 0 bases and J by 6 bases, with 4 bases between them. The CDR3 loop spans 12 amino acids. Here the CDR3 reads CASSVEGQPQHF. The CDR3 nucleotides read TGTGCCAGCAGCGTAGAAGGTCAGCCCCAGCATTTT. Combining the CDR3 with reference TRBV9 and TRBJ1-5 gives the whole variable domain DSGVTQTPKHLITATGQRVTLRCSPRSGDLSVYWYQQSLDQGLQFLIQYYNGEERAKGNILERFSAQQFPDLHSELNLSSLELGDSALYFCASSVEGQPQHFGDGTRLSIL.

The rearrangement links TRBV21-1 to TRBJ1-6. TRBV21-1 is shown as a pseudogene. The CDR3 is 19 amino acids. The CDR3 protein is CASSARASPFGSYNSPLHF. DNA of the CDR3: TGTGCCAGCAGCGCCCGGGCCTCACCCTTCGGGTCCTATAATTCACCCCTCCACTTT.

This clone came up once. This rearrangement joins TRBV18 to TRBJ2-3; TRBD1 or TRBD2 may be the D gene (6 bases each). From germline, CDR1 is KGHSH and CDR2 LQKENI. The CDR3 extends over 16 amino acids. Trimming cost V 2 bases and J 5 bases, with 17 bases left between them. CDR3 protein: CASSPTGGGQGDTQYF. Written as DNA, the CDR3 is TGTGCCAGCTCACCAACCGGGGGCGGTCAGGGAGATACGCAGTATTTT.

V and J are TRBV6-1 and TRBJ2-1; no reliable D call. Trimming stripped 1 base from V and 7 bases from J, with 11 bases between. Germline CDR1 and CDR2: MNHNS and SASEGT. The CDR3 is made up of 14 amino acids. CDR3 DNA: TGTGCCAGCAGTGAAGAGAGGCCCCCTAATGAGCAGTTCTTC. It specifies CASSEERPPNEQFF.

The genes are TRBV11-1 and TRBJ2-7, with D tentatively TRBD1 or TRBD2 (5 bases each). The CDR3 is 13 residues long. The ends were cut back, 6 bases at V and 6 bases at J, with 15 bases in the middle. The germline V gene encodes CDR1 SGHAT and CDR2 FQDESV (reference sequence). CDR3 amino acids: CASSRDGVTEQYF. CDR3 coding DNA: TGTGCCAGCAGTCGGGACGGGGTTACCGAGCAGTACTTC.